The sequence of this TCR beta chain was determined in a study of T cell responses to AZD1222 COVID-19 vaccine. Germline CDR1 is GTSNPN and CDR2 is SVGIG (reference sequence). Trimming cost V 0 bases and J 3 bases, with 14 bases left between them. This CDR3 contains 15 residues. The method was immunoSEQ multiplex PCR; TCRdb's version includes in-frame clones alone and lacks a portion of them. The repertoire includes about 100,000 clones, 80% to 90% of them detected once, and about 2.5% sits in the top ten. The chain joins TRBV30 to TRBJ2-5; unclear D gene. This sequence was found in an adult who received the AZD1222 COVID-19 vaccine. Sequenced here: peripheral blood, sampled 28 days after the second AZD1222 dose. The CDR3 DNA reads TGTGCCTGGAGTGTAGGAACACGGTTTGAAGAGACCCAGTACTTC. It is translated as CAWSVGTRFEETQYF.